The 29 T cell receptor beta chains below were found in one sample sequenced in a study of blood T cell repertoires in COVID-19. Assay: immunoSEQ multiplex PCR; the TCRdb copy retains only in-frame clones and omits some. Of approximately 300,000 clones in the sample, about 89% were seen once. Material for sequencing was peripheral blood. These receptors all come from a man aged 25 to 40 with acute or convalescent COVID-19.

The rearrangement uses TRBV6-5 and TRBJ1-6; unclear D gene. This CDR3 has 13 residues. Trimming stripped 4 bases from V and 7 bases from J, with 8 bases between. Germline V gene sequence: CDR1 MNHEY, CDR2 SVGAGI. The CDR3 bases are TGTGCCAGCAGTTCCTCATCGAATTCACCCCTCCACTTT. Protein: CASSSSSNSPLHF.

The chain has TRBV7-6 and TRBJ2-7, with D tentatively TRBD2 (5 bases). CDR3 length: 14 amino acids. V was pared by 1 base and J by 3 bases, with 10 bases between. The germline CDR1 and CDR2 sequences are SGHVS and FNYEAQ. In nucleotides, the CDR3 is TGTGCCAGCAGCTTAGAAAGGACTGACTACGAGCAGTACTTC. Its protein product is CASSLERTDYEQYF.

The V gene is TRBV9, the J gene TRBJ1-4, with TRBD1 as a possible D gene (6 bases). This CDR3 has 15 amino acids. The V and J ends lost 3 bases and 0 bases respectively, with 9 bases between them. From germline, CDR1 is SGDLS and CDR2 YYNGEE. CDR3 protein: CASSARQATNEKLFF. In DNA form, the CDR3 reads TGTGCCAGCAGCGCCCGACAGGCAACTAATGAAAAACTGTTTTTT.

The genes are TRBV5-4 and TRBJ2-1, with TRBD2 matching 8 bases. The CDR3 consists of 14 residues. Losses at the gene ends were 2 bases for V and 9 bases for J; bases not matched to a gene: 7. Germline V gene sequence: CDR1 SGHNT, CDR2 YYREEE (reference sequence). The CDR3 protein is CASSLKRELAEQFF. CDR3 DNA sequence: TGTGCCAGCAGCTTAAAGCGGGAGCTCGCTGAGCAGTTCTTC. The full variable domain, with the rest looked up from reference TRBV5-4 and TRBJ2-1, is ETGVTQSPTHLIKTRGQQVTLRCSSQSGHNTVSWYQQALGQGPQFIFQYYREEENGRGNFPPRFSGLQFPNYSSELNVNALELDDSALYLCASSLKRELAEQFFGPGTRLTVL.

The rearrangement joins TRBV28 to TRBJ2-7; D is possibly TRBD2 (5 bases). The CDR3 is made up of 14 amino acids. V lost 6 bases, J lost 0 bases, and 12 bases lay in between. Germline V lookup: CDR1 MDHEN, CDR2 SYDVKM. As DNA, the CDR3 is TGTGCCAGCAGCAAGCGGAGTAACTCCTACGAGCAGTACTTC. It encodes CASSKRSNSYEQYF.

The CDR3 nucleotides are TGTGCCAGCAGCCACATCCCAGCGGGGGTGGCAGATACGCAGTATTTT. This encodes CASSHIPAGVADTQYF. V is TRBV3-1 (or the pseudogene TRBV3-2) and J is TRBJ2-3; 8 bases map to TRBD2. The CDR3 consists of 16 residues. Germline V lookup: CDR1 LGHDT, CDR2 YNNKEL (reference sequence). Trimming cost V 3 bases and J 4 bases; bases outside gene matches: 9.

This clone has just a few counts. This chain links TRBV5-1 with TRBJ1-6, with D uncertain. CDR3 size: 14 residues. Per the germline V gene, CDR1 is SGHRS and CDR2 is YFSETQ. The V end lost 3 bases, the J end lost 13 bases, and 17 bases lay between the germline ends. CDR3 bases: TGCGCCAGCAGCTCTTCTATCTCAGAGGGTCCCCTCCACTTT. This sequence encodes CASSSSISEGPLHF.

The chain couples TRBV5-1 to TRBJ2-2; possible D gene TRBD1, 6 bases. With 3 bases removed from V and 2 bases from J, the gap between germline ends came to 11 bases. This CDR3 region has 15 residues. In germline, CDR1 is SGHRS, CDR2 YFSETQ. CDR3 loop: CASSSRDTNTGELFF. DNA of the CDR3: TGCGCCAGCAGCTCCCGGGACACTAACACCGGGGAGCTGTTTTTT. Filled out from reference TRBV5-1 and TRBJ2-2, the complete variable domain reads KAGVTQTPRYLIKTRGQQVTLSCSPISGHRSVSWYQQTPGQGLQFLFEYFSETQRNKGNFPGRFSGRQFSNSRSEMNVSTLELGDSALYLCASSSRDTNTGELFFGEGSRLTVL.

In DNA, the CDR3 is TGTGCCAGCTCACGACTTTTATTGGCGGGCAGCACAGATACGCAGTATTTT. Amino acids: CASSRLLLAGSTDTQYF. This chain connects TRBV18 to TRBJ2-3; TRBD2 might be the D (5 bases). CDR3 length: 17 residues. V lost 4 bases and J 0 bases, leaving 17 bases between the germline ends. Germline V gene data show CDR1 as KGHSH and CDR2 as LQKENI. Based on the CDR3 plus reference TRBV18 and TRBJ2-3, the full variable domain is NAGVMQNPRHLVRRRGQEARLRCSPMKGHSHVYWYRQLPEEGLKFMVYLQKENIIDESGMPKERFSAEFPKEGPSILRIQQVVRGDSAAYFCASSRLLLAGSTDTQYFGPGTRLTVL.

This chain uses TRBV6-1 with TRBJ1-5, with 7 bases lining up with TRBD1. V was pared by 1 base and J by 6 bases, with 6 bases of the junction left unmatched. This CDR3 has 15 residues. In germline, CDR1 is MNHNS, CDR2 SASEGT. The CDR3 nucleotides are TGTGCCAGCAGTGAAGATAGGGGGCTCGGTCAGCCCCAGCATTTT. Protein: CASSEDRGLGQPQHF.

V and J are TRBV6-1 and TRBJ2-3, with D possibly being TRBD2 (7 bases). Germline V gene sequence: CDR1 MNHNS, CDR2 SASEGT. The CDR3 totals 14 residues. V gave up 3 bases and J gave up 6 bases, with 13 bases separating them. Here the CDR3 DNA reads TGTGCCAGCAGTGAGCCAGGGAGGGGGGATACGCAGTATTTT. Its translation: CASSEPGRGDTQYF.

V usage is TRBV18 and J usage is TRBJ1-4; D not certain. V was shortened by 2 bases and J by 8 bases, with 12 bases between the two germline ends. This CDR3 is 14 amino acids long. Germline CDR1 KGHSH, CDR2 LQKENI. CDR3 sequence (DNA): TGTGCCAGCTCACCAGCGACCCAGCGGGAAAAACTGTTTTTT. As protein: CASSPATQREKLFF.

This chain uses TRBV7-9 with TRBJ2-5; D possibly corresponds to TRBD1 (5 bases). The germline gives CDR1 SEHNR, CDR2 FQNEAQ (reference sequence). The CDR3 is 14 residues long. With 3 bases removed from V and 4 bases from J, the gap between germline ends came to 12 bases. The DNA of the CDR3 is TGTGCCAGCAGCTTGACGGGTGGGGCAGAGACCCAGTACTTC. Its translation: CASSLTGGAETQYF.

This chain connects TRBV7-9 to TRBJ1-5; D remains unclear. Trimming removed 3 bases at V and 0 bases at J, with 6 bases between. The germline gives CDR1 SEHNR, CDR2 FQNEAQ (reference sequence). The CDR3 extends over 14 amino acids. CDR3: CASSFAGSNQPQHF. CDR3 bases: TGTGCCAGCAGCTTTGCAGGTAGCAATCAGCCCCAGCATTTT.

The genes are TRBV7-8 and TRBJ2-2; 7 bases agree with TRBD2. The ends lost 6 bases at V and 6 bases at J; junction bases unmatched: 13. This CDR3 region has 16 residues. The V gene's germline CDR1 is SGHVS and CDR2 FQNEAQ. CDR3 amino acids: CASSKRESTFSGELFF. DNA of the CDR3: TGTGCCAGCAGTAAGCGGGAATCTACCTTCTCCGGGGAGCTGTTTTTT.

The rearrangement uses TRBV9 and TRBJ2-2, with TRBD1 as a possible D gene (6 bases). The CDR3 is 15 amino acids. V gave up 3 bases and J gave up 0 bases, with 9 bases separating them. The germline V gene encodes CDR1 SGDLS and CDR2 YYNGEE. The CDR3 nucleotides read TGTGCCAGCAGCGGGGGACACCCGAACACCGGGGAGCTGTTTTTT. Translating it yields CASSGGHPNTGELFF.

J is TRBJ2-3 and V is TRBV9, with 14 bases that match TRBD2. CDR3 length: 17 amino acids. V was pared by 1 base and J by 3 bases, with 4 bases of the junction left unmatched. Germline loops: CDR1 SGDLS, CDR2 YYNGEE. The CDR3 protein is CASSVSTSGRGTDTQYF. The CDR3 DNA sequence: TGTGCCAGCAGCGTATCGACTAGCGGGAGGGGTACAGATACGCAGTATTTT.

DNA of the CDR3: TGCGCCAGCAGTCCCCTAGCGGGGGGTACAGATACGCAGTATTTT. It codes for CASSPLAGGTDTQYF. The genes are TRBV10-2 and TRBJ2-3; 11 nucleotides match TRBD2. Germline V gene lookup returns CDR1 WSHSY and CDR2 SAAADI. V gave up 5 bases and J gave up 3 bases; unmatched junction bases: 4. This CDR3 spans 15 amino acids.

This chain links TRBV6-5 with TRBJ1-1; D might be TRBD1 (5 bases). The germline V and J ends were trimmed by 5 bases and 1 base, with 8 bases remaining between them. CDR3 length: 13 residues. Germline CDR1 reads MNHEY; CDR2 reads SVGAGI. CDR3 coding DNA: TGTGCCAGCAGTAGACAGAGGAACACTGAAGCTTTCTTT. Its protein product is CASSRQRNTEAFF.

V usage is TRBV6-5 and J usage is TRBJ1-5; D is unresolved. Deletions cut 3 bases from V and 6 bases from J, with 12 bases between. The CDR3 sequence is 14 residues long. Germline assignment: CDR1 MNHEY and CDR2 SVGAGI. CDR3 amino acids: CASSYAGSGQPQHF. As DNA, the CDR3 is TGTGCCAGCAGTTATGCGGGTTCAGGTCAGCCCCAGCATTTT.

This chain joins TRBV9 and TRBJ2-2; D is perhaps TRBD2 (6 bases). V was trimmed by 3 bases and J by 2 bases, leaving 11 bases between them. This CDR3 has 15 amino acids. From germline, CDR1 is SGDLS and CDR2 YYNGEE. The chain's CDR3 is CASSGGTPNTGELFF. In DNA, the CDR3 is TGTGCCAGCAGCGGCGGGACTCCAAACACCGGGGAGCTGTTTTTT.

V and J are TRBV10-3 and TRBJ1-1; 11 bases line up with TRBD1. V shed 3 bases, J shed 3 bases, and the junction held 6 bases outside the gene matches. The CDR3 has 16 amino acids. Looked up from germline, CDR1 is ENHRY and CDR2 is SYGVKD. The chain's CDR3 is CAISDNGQGAHTEAFF. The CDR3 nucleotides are TGTGCCATCAGTGACAATGGACAGGGGGCGCACACTGAAGCTTTCTTT.

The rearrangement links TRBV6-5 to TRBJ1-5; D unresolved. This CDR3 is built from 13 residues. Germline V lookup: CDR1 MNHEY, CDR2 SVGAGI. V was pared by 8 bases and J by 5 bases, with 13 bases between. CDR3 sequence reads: CASGRVSDQPQHF. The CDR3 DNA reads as TGTGCCAGCGGGCGCGTCTCCGATCAGCCCCAGCATTTT.

CDR3 in amino acids: CAWSVLGLPGGTQYF. The CDR3 nucleotides read TGTGCCTGGAGTGTACTAGGGCTCCCAGGAGGAACGCAGTATTTT. This chain joins TRBV30 and TRBJ2-3, with a possible D match to TRBD2 (5 bases). The CDR3 length is 15 residues. Per germline, CDR1 GTSNPN and CDR2 SVGIG (reference sequence). The V end lost 0 bases, the J end lost 9 bases, and 19 bases lay between the germline ends.

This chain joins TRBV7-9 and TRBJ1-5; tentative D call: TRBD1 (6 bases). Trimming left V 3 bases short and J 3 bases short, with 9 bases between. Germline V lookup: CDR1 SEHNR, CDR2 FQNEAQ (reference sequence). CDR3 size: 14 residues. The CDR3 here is CASSFDRHNQPQHF. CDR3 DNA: TGTGCCAGCAGCTTTGACAGGCACAATCAGCCCCAGCATTTT. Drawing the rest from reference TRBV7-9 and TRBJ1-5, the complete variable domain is DTGVSQNPRHKITKRGQNVTFRCDPISEHNRLYWYRQTLGQGPEFLTYFQNEAQLEKSRLLSDRFSAERPKGSFSTLEIQRTEQGDSAMYLCASSFDRHNQPQHFGDGTRLSIL.

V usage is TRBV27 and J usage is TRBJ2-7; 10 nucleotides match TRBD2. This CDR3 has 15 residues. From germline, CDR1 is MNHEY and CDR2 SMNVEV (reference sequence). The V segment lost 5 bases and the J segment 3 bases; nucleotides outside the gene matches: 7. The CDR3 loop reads CASSIGLADHYEQYF. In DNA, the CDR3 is TGTGCCAGCAGTATTGGACTAGCGGACCACTACGAGCAGTACTTC.

The CDR3, as DNA: TGTGCCAGTAGTGCGGACAGGGGCTCCTACAATGAGCAGTTCTTC. Translation gives CASSADRGSYNEQFF. The chain links TRBV19 to TRBJ2-1; 9 nucleotides line up with TRBD1. V was clipped by 5 bases and J by 0 bases; unmatched bases: 2. This CDR3 has 15 residues. Per germline, CDR1 LNHDA and CDR2 SQIVND (reference sequence).

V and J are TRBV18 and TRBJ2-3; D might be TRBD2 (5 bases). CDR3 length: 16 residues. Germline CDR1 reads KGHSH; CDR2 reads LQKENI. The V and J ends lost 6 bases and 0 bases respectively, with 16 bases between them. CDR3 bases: TGTGCCAGCTCTTCTGGCAGCGGAATTAGCACAGATACGCAGTATTTT. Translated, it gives CASSSGSGISTDTQYF.

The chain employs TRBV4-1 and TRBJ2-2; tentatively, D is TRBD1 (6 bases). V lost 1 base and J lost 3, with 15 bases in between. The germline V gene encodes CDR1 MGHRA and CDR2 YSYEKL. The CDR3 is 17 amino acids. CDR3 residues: CASSQVFGAGDTGELFF. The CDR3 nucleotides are TGCGCCAGCAGCCAAGTTTTCGGCGCAGGGGACACCGGGGAGCTGTTTTTT.